What follows describes a single TCR beta chain. Its cognate antigen is unknown. Regarding time point: baseline, week 1 (first vaccination visit). Treatment meaning: pre-vaccination baseline after standard-of-care therapy. CDR1 MNHEY and CDR2 SVGAGI come from the germline V gene. The CDR3 has 14 amino acids. The V segment lost 7 bases and the J segment 4 bases; nucleotides outside the gene matches: 4. Method: immunoSEQ multiplex PCR; TCRdb's copy keeps in-frame clones and lacks some. This sample carries approximately 100,000 clones, 80% to 90% of them seen once, and the ten largest clones take roughly 0.54%. This sample stems from a study of a mutant IDH1 vaccine in newly diagnosed glioma. Whole-study results and caveats: Roughly 93% of patients showed vaccine-induced immune responses across multiple MHC alleles.

The origin of this receptor is a woman aged 50 to 65 with glioma. Sequencing was performed on PBMCs, taken from a glioma patient treated with radiotherapy, temozolomide or both. This sequence joins TRBV6-5 and TRBJ2-2; TRBD1 matches 9 bases. CDR3 bases: TGTGCCAGCAAGAGACAGGGGGGCACCGGGGAGCTGTTTTTT. This sequence encodes CASKRQGGTGELFF.